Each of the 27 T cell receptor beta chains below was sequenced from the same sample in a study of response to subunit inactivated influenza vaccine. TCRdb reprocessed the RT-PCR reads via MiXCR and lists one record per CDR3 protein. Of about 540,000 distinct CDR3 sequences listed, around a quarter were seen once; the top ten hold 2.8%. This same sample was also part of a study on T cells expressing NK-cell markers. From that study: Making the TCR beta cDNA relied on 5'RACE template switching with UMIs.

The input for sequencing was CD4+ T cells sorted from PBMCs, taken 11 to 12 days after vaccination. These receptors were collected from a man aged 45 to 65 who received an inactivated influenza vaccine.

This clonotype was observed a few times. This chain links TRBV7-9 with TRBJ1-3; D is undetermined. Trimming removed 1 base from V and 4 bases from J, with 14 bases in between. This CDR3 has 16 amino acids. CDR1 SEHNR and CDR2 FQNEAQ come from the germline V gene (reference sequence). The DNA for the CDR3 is TGTGCCAGCAGCTTAGAGCCAGGAATAAAAGGAAACACCATATATTTT. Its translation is CASSLEPGIKGNTIYF. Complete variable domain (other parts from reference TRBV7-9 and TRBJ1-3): DTGVSQNPRHKITKRGQNVTFRCDPISEHNRLYWYRQTLGQGPEFLTYFQNEAQLEKSRLLSDRFSAERPKGSFSTLEIQRTEQGDSAMYLCASSLEPGIKGNTIYFGEGSWLTVV.

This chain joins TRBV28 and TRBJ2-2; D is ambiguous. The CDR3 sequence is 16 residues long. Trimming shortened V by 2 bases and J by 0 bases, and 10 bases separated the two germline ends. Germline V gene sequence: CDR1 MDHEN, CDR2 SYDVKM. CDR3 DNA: TGTGCCAGCAGTTTAAGACCTGTGGCGAACACCGGGGAGCTGTTTTTT. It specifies CASSLRPVANTGELFF.

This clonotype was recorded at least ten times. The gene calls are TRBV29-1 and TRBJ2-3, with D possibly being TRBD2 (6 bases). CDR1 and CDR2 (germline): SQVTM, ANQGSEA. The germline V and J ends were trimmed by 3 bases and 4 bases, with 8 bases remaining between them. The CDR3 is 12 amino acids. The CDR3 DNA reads TGCAGCGTTGAGGGGGGAGCAGATACGCAGTATTTT. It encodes CSVEGGADTQYF.

CDR3 DNA: TGCGCCAGCAGCGAACCCCCAGGGGGAAAGAACACTGAAGCTTTCTTT. It is translated as CASSEPPGGKNTEAFF. This chain joins TRBV4-3 and TRBJ1-1; 7 nucleotides line up with TRBD1. After removal of 5 bases from V and 1 base from J, the junction contained 10 bases not matched to a gene. The CDR3 runs 16 residues. The germline V gene encodes CDR1 LGHNA and CDR2 YSLEER.

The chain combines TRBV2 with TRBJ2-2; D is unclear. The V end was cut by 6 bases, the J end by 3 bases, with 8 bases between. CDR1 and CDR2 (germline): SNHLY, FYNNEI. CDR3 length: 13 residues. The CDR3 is CASRGFYTGELFF. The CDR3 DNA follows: TGTGCCAGCAGGGGTTTCTACACCGGGGAGCTGTTTTTT.

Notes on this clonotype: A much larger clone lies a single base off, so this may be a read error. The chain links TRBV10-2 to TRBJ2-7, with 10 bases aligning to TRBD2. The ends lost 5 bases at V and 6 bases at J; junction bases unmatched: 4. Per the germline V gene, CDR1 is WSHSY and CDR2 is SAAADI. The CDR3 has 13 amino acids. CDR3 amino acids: CASSLRTSGEQYF. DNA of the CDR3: TGCGCCAGCAGTCTAAGGACTAGCGGCGAGCAGTACTTC.

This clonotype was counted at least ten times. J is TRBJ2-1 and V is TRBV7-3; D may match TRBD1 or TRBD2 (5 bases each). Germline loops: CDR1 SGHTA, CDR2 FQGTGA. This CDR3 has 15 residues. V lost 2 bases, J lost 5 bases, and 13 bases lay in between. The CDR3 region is CASSLQGRPHNEQFF. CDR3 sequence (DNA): TGTGCCAGCAGCTTACAGGGACGACCGCACAATGAGCAGTTCTTC.

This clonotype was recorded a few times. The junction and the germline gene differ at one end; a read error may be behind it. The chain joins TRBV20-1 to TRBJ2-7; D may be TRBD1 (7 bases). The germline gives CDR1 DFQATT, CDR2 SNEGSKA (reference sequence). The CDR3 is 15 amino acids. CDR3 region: CSARDTNRGGYEQYF. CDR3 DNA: TGCAGTGCCAGAGACACAAACAGGGGAGGCTACGAGCAGTACTTC.

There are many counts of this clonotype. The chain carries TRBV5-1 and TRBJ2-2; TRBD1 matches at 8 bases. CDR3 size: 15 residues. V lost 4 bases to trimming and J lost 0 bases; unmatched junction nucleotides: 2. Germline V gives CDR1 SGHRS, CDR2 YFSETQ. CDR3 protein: CASSDRGANTGELFF. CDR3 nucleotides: TGCGCCAGCAGCGACAGGGGTGCGAACACCGGGGAGCTGTTTTTT. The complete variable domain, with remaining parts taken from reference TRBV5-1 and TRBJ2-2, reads KAGVTQTPRYLIKTRGQQVTLSCSPISGHRSVSWYQQTPGQGLQFLFEYFSETQRNKGNFPGRFSGRQFSNSRSEMNVSTLELGDSALYLCASSDRGANTGELFFGEGSRLTVL.

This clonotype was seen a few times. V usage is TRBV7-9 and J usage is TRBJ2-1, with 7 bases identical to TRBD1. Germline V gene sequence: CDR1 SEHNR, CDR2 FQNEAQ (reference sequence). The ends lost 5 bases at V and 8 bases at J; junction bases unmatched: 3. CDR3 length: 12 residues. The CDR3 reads CASSGTAYEQFF. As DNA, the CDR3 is TGTGCCAGCAGCGGGACAGCTTATGAGCAGTTCTTC.

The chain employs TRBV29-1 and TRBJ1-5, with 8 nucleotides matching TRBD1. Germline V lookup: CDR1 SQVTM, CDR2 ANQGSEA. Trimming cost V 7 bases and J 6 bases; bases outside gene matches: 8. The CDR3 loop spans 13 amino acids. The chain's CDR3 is CSAQGALGQPQHF. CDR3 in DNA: TGCAGCGCTCAGGGGGCATTGGGTCAGCCCCAGCATTTT.

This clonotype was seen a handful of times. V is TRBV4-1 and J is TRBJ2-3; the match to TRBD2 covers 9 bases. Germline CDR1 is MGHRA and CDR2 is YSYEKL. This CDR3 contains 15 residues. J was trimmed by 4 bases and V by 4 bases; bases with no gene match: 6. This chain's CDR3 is CASSPGLASSDTQYF. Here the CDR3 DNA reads TGCGCCAGCAGCCCGGGACTAGCCTCCTCAGATACGCAGTATTTT.

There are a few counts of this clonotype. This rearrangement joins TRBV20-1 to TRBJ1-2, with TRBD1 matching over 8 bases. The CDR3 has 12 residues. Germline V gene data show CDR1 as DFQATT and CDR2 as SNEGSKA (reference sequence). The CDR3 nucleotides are TGCAGGGGAACAGGGGGAATAGGTGGCTACACCTTC. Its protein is CRGTGGIGGYTF.

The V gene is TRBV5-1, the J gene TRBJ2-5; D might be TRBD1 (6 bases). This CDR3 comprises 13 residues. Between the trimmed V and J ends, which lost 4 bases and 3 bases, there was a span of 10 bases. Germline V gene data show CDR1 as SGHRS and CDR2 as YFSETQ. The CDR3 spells CASSKDSKETQYF. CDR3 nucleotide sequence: TGCGCCAGCAGCAAGGACAGTAAAGAGACCCAGTACTTC.

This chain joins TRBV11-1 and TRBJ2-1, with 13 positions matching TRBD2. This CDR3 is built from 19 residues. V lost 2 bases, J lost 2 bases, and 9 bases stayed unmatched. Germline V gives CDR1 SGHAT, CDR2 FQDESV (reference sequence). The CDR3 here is CASSLIRTSGSFAYNEQFF. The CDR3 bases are TGTGCCAGCAGCTTAATACGGACTAGCGGGAGCTTCGCCTACAATGAGCAGTTCTTC.

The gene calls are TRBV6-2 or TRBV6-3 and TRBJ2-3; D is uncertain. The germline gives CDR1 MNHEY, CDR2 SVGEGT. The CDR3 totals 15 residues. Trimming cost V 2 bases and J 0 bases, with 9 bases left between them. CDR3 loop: CASSYGRISTDTQYF. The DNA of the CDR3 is TGTGCCAGCAGTTACGGACGGATAAGCACAGATACGCAGTATTTT.

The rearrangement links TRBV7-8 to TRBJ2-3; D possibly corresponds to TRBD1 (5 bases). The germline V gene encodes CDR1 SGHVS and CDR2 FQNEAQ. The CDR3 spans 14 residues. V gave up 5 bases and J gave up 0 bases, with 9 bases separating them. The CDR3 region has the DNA TGTGCCAGCAGCCAACAGGACAGCACAGATACGCAGTATTTT. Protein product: CASSQQDSTDTQYF. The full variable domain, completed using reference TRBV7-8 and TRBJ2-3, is GAGVSQSPRYKVAKRGQDVALRCDPISGHVSLFWYQQALGQGPEFLTYFQNEAQLDKSGLPSDRFFAERPEGSVSTLKIQRTQQEDSAVYLCASSQQDSTDTQYFGPGTRLTVL.

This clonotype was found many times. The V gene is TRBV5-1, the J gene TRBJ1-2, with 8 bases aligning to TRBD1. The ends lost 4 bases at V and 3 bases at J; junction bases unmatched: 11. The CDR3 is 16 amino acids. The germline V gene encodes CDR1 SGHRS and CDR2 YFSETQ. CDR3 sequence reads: CASSIRTGIKDYGYTF. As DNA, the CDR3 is TGCGCCAGCAGCATACGGACAGGGATAAAAGACTATGGCTACACCTTC.

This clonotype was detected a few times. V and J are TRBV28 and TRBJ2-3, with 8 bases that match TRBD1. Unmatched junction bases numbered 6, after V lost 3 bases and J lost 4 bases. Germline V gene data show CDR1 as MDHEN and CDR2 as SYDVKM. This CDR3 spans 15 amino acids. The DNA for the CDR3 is TGTGCCAGCAGTTTCTTGGACAGGGAGGCAGATACGCAGTATTTT. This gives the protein CASSFLDREADTQYF.

This CDR3 is CASKASGGYTDTQYF. In nucleotides, the CDR3 is TGTGCCAGCAAGGCTAGCGGGGGATACACAGATACGCAGTATTTT. The V gene is TRBV2, the J gene TRBJ2-3, with 10 bases identical to TRBD2. This CDR3 is 15 amino acids long. Unmatched junction bases numbered 6, after V lost 7 bases and J lost 2 bases. The germline V gene encodes CDR1 SNHLY and CDR2 FYNNEI.

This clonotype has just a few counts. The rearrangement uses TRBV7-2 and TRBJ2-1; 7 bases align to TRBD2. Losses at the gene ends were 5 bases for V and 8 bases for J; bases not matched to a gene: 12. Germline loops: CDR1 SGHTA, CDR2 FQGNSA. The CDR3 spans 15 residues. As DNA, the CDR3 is TGTGCCAGCAGCCGTCCGGGACTATCCCATGATGAGCAGTTCTTC. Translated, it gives CASSRPGLSHDEQFF.

The CDR3 region has the DNA TGTGCCAGCAGTTCCCCTAGCGGTCTCTCCTACGAGCAGTACTTC. It is translated as CASSSPSGLSYEQYF. The chain is built from TRBV28 and TRBJ2-7; 7 bases fit TRBD2. Germline V gene sequence: CDR1 MDHEN, CDR2 SYDVKM. V shed 4 bases and J 0 bases; nucleotides not matched to a gene: 6. The CDR3 runs 15 residues.

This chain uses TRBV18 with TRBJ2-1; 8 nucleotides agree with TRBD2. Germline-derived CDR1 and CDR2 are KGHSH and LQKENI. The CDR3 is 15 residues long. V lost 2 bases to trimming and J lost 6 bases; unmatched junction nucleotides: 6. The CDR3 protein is CASSPAPGTSNEQFF. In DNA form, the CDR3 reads TGTGCCAGCTCACCAGCCCCCGGGACTAGCAATGAGCAGTTCTTC.

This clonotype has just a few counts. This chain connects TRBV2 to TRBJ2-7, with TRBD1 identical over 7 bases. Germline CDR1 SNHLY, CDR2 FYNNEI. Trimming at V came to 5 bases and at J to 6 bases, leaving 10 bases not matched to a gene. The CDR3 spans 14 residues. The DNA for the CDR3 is TGTGCCAGCAGTCCGGCTAGGGGGCAGGCCGAGCAGTACTTC. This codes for CASSPARGQAEQYF.

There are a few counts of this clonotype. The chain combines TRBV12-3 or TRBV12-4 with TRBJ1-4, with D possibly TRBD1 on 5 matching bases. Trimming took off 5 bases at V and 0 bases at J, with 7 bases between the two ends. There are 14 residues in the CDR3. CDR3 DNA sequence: TGTGCCAGCAGTACGACAGCAACTAATGAAAAACTGTTTTTT. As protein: CASSTTATNEKLFF.

Here the CDR3 DNA reads TGCGCCAGCAGCTTTGGACTAGCGGGGGTAACCGGGGAGCTGTTTTTT. This sequence encodes CASSFGLAGVTGELFF. V is TRBV5-1 and J is TRBJ2-2; 13 bases match TRBD2. With 2 bases clipped from V and 5 bases from J, the junction kept 3 bases outside the gene matches. There are 16 residues in the CDR3. The V gene's germline CDR1 is SGHRS and CDR2 YFSETQ.

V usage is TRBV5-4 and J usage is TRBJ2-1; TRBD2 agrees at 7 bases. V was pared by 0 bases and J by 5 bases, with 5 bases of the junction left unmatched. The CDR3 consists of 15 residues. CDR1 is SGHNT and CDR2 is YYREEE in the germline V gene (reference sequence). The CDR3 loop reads CASSLGSGTHNEQFF. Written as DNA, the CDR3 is TGTGCCAGCAGCTTGGGAAGCGGGACGCACAATGAGCAGTTCTTC.